The 21 T cell receptor beta chains listed next were all sequenced from one sample in a study of blood T cell repertoires in COVID-19. Data came from immunoSEQ multiplex PCR; TCRdb stores just in-frame clones and leaves some out. Of 100,000 to 120,000 clones listed, over 75% are singletons. What was sequenced was peripheral blood. The origin of the receptors is a man in his fifties or sixties with acute or convalescent COVID-19.

The chain recombines TRBV6-2 or TRBV6-3 with TRBJ2-5; maybe TRBD1 (5 bases). Deletions cut 0 bases from V and 2 bases from J, with 19 bases between. This CDR3 is 18 amino acids long. The germline CDR1 and CDR2 sequences are MNHEY and SVGEGT. CDR3 in DNA: TGTGCCAGCAGTTACTCTCCACTCTTGACAGAAATACAAGAGACCCAGTACTTC. Its translation is CASSYSPLLTEIQETQYF.

The J gene is TRBJ1-2, the V gene TRBV5-6, with TRBD1 matching over 7 bases. The V and J ends lost 6 bases and 4 bases, in that order; junction bases with no gene match: 12. The CDR3 spans 15 residues. Germline V gives CDR1 SGHDT, CDR2 YYEEEE. The CDR3 DNA sequence: TGTGCCAGCACCCTTGGCGGGACAGAGAGCTATGGCTACACCTTC. Translation: CASTLGGTESYGYTF.

This rearrangement joins TRBV5-4 to TRBJ2-5; the match to TRBD1 covers 11 bases. J lost 2 bases, V lost 0 bases, and 3 bases had no gene match. The germline CDR1 and CDR2 sequences are SGHNT and YYREEE (reference sequence). CDR3 length: 16 amino acids. The DNA for the CDR3 is TGTGCCAGCAGCTTGGGGACAGGGGGCTGGCAAGAGACCCAGTACTTC. Protein: CASSLGTGGWQETQYF.

In its sample, this clone was seen a few times. The gene calls are TRBV10-2 and TRBJ1-1; 8 bases map to TRBD1. Germline V gene data show CDR1 as WSHSY and CDR2 as SAAADI. After removal of 3 bases from V and 0 bases from J, the junction contained 6 bases not matched to a gene. The CDR3 spans 16 residues. CDR3 in DNA: TGCGCCAGCAGTGACGCAGGGGGCACTCTGAACACTGAAGCTTTCTTT. The encoded protein is CASSDAGGTLNTEAFF.

The chain links TRBV6-5 to TRBJ1-5; TRBD1 might be the D (5 bases). Trimming left V 6 bases short and J 3 bases short, with 12 bases between. Germline CDR1 MNHEY, CDR2 SVGAGI. The CDR3 extends over 14 amino acids. For the CDR3, the DNA is TGTGCCAGCAGCCGGACACCAGCCAATCAGCCCCAGCATTTT. It translates to CASSRTPANQPQHF.

The J gene is TRBJ1-1, the V gene TRBV30, with 7 bases that match TRBD1. Germline CDR1 and CDR2: GTSNPN and SVGIG (reference sequence). The CDR3 totals 14 residues. V lost 5 bases to trimming and J lost 0 bases; unmatched junction nucleotides: 6. The CDR3: CAWDRTGMNTEAFF. CDR3 coding DNA: TGTGCCTGGGATAGGACAGGAATGAACACTGAAGCTTTCTTT.

This chain connects TRBV6-4 to TRBJ1-5, with 9 bases fitting TRBD1. Germline loops: CDR1 MRHNA, CDR2 SNTAGT. The CDR3 contains 14 residues. The V gene end was trimmed by 6 bases and the J gene end by 2 bases; junction bases not matched to a gene: 2. The CDR3 sequence is CASRDRGRNQPQHF. The CDR3 DNA sequence: TGTGCCAGCAGGGACAGGGGTCGCAATCAGCCCCAGCATTTT.

The chain couples TRBV3-1 (or the pseudogene TRBV3-2) to TRBJ1-2, with 8 positions matching TRBD1. Germline V lookup: CDR1 LGHDT, CDR2 YNNKEL (reference sequence). Trimming cost V 1 base and J 8 bases; bases outside gene matches: 3. The CDR3 runs 13 residues. CDR3 in DNA: TGTGCCAGCAGCCAAGGGACAGGGACCGGCTACACCTTC. Translation gives CASSQGTGTGYTF.

The rearrangement uses TRBV9 and TRBJ1-3; 7 nucleotides match TRBD1. The V gene end was trimmed by 4 bases and the J gene end by 4 bases; junction bases not matched to a gene: 5. This CDR3 contains 14 residues. Germline loops: CDR1 SGDLS, CDR2 YYNGEE. For the CDR3, the DNA is TGTGCCAGCAGCCGGGACAGTACAGGAAACACCATATATTTT. Translating it yields CASSRDSTGNTIYF.

CDR3 sequence reads: CASSPVVANTEAFF. CDR3 DNA: TGTGCCAGCAGCCCGGTAGTTGCGAACACTGAAGCTTTCTTT. The chain employs TRBV5-8 and TRBJ1-1; D gene unclear. The V end was cut by 4 bases, the J end by 1 base, with 11 bases between. Germline loops: CDR1 SGHTS, CDR2 YDEGEE. The CDR3 is 14 amino acids.

Remarks on this clone: An end of the junction differs from the germline gene, which may be a read error. CDR3 amino acids: CASRIAGASYSYTF. The CDR3 coding sequence is TGTGCCAGTAGGATCGCAGGGGCCAGCTATAGCTACACCTTC. This chain uses TRBV19 with TRBJ1-2; tentative D call: TRBD1 (6 bases). The CDR3 is 14 residues long. Per germline, CDR1 LNHDA and CDR2 SQIVND (reference sequence).

The V and J genes are TRBV6-1 and TRBJ2-1; possible D gene TRBD2, 6 bases. The CDR3 covers 15 residues. Trimming removed 1 base from V and 6 bases from J, with 13 bases in between. Germline V gene lookup returns CDR1 MNHNS and CDR2 SASEGT. The CDR3 sequence: CASSEVGDSFNEQFF. The CDR3 region has the DNA TGTGCCAGCAGTGAAGTTGGGGACTCGTTCAATGAGCAGTTCTTC.

The rearrangement joins TRBV19 to TRBJ1-3; 8 positions agree with TRBD1. With 5 bases clipped from V and 5 bases from J, the junction kept 5 bases outside the gene matches. The CDR3 totals 14 residues. In germline, CDR1 is LNHDA, CDR2 SQIVND (reference sequence). CDR3 nucleotide sequence: TGTGCCAGTAGTGCCGGACAGGGCAGAAACACCATATATTTT. The encoded protein is CASSAGQGRNTIYF.

The rearrangement joins TRBV6-6 to TRBJ1-1, with unresolved D. This CDR3 contains 15 residues. CDR1 MNHNY and CDR2 SVGAGI come from the germline V gene (reference sequence). Trimming removed 0 bases at V and 0 bases at J, with 8 bases between. The CDR3 sequence is CASSYSEELNTEAFF. The CDR3 DNA reads TGTGCCAGCAGTTACTCCGAGGAATTGAACACTGAAGCTTTCTTT.

The gene calls are TRBV28 and TRBJ1-4, with a weak D call TRBD1 (5 bases). V gave up 4 bases and J gave up 3 bases, with 15 bases separating them. The CDR3 sequence is 16 residues long. In germline, CDR1 is MDHEN, CDR2 SYDVKM. CDR3 loop: CASSSNDDRANEKLFF. The CDR3 coding sequence is TGTGCCAGCAGTTCTAACGATGACAGAGCTAATGAAAAACTGTTTTTT.

The V gene is TRBV9, the J gene TRBJ2-3; 9 nucleotides line up with TRBD2. Losses at the gene ends were 4 bases for V and 7 bases for J; bases not matched to a gene: 10. The germline V gene has CDR1 SGDLS and CDR2 YYNGEE. The CDR3 loop spans 15 amino acids. As DNA, the CDR3 is TGTGCCAGCAGCCCCGGTGCGGGGGGGCTCAATACGCAGTATTTT. The encoded protein is CASSPGAGGLNTQYF.

The CDR3 region is CASDTPSRAEAFF. DNA of the CDR3: TGTGCCAGCGACACTCCCAGCCGAGCTGAAGCTTTCTTT. The chain links TRBV9 to TRBJ1-1, with D uncertain. The germline V gene encodes CDR1 SGDLS and CDR2 YYNGEE. V shed 7 bases and J shed 6 bases, with 16 bases lying between them. This CDR3 spans 13 amino acids. Full variable domain (missing parts from reference TRBV9 and TRBJ1-1): DSGVTQTPKHLITATGQRVTLRCSPRSGDLSVYWYQQSLDQGLQFLIQYYNGEERAKGNILERFSAQQFPDLHSELNLSSLELGDSALYFCASDTPSRAEAFFGQGTRLTVV.

The CDR3 DNA reads as TGTGCCAGCAGTCCAAACTCTGGGGCCAACGTCCTGACTTTC. Its translation: CASSPNSGANVLTF. The chain combines TRBV3-1 (or the pseudogene TRBV3-2) with TRBJ2-6; no firm D call. V lost 6 bases and J 0 bases, leaving 6 bases between the germline ends. This CDR3 has 14 amino acids. CDR1 is LGHDT and CDR2 is YNNKEL in the germline V gene (reference sequence).

The chain couples TRBV4-1 to TRBJ1-1; perhaps TRBD1 as D (5 bases). The CDR3 totals 16 residues. CDR1 and CDR2 from the germline V gene are MGHRA and YSYEKL. The ends were cut back, 1 base at V and 2 bases at J, with 14 bases in the middle. CDR3 protein: CASSQGGQLSNTEAFF. CDR3 in DNA: TGCGCCAGCAGCCAAGGTGGACAACTCAGTAACACTGAAGCTTTCTTT.

The rearrangement links TRBV9 to TRBJ1-3, with D possibly being TRBD1 (5 bases). CDR1 SGDLS and CDR2 YYNGEE come from the germline V gene. V was cut by 0 bases and J by 0 bases, with 13 bases left in between. There are 17 residues in the CDR3. The CDR3 region has the DNA TGTGCCAGCAGCGTAGTTGACAGTTCGAACTCTGGAAACACCATATATTTT. Translating it yields CASSVVDSSNSGNTIYF.

The chain is built from TRBV12-3 or TRBV12-4 and TRBJ1-1; D is unresolved. The CDR3 runs to 12 residues. V shed 5 bases and J shed 7 bases, with 11 bases lying between them. Here the CDR3 reads CASSISGIEAFF. The DNA for the CDR3 is TGTGCCAGCAGTATTTCGGGGATTGAAGCTTTCTTT.